This T cell receptor beta chain is from a study of T cell responses to AZD1222 COVID-19 vaccine. Findings and caveats of the study: Sampling captured repertoires only after the peak T cell response. The reported proportion of spike-specific TCRs targeting unmutated variant regions was nearly half. Spike-specific TCR repertoires showed rising breadth and depth after two AZD1222 doses. Across spike, vaccine-associated CD4 TCRs were found, dominant at 160-218 and 743-854.

With regard to this clone: The target antigen is unknown.

V was cut by 1 base and J by 0 bases, with 8 bases left in between. Germline V gene sequence: CDR1 LGHNA, CDR2 YNFKEQ. The CDR3 extends over 15 amino acids. Measured with immunoSEQ multiplex PCR; TCRdb has only the in-frame clones, and not every one. This table holds 100,000 or so clones, about 86% found once. The origin of this receptor is an adult in good health. Sequenced here: peripheral blood, sampled on day 0 of AZD1222 vaccination. The chain has TRBV4-2 and TRBJ2-3; the D is unclear. The CDR3 DNA follows: TGTGCCAGCAGCCAAGTTCTAGGAAGCACAGATACGCAGTATTTT. Translated, it gives CASSQVLGSTDTQYF.